The clone carrying this T cell receptor beta chain was seen once. The source of the sample is a study of blood T cell repertoires in COVID-19. Study summary: The United States, Italy and Spain were the sources of the acute and convalescent COVID-19 samples. PBMCs, B-cell-depleted T cells, or T cells were the source of the cDNA or gDNA that made up the material.

Germline loops: CDR1 SGHRS, CDR2 YFSETQ. The CDR3 contains 16 residues. Trimming removed 0 bases at V and 4 bases at J, with 14 bases between. Original analysis: Amplification with reference gene primers provided the estimates of nucleated cell counts. Generated by immunoSEQ multiplex PCR, the TCRdb table keeps only in-frame clones and is missing some. The V and J calls and clone size were taken over from that table, and D and trimming were inferred from the DNA. In the table there are 150,000 to 200,000 clones, roughly nine tenths of which are singletons. The receptor was isolated from a man between 60 and 75 years old with acute or convalescent COVID-19. The specimen sequenced was peripheral blood. This rearrangement joins TRBV5-1 to TRBJ1-3, with D possibly TRBD1 on 6 matching bases. The CDR3 loop is CASSLAPRGAGNTIYF. DNA of the CDR3: TGCGCCAGCAGCTTGGCCCCCAGGGGCGCAGGAAACACCATATATTTT.